Presented here are 7 T cell receptor beta chains from one specimen sequenced in a study of T-cell memory formation after mild COVID-19. TCRdb analysed the 5' RACE reads with MiXCR anew, one entry per CDR3 protein. The data contain under 250,000 distinct CDR3 sequences, around 30% of them singletons. The specimen was PBMCs or a T cell subset sorted from them (not recorded which). The receptors stem from an adult woman who had mild COVID-19 (a few samples of this study predate the infection). Cell type and time point are not known.

The chain employs TRBV20-1 and TRBJ1-4; TRBD1 agrees at 7 bases. The CDR3 totals 11 residues. From germline, CDR1 is DFQATT and CDR2 SNEGSKA (reference sequence). With 3 bases clipped from V and 16 bases from J, the junction kept 8 bases outside the gene matches. The CDR3 DNA sequence: TGCAGTGCTAGCGGCCGGGACAGACGGTTTTTT. This encodes CSASGRDRRFF.

The chain carries TRBV25-1 and TRBJ1-1; D gene unclear. The germline CDR1 and CDR2 sequences are MGHDK and SYGVNS. V lost 0 bases and J 5 bases, leaving 7 bases between the germline ends. CDR3 length: 13 residues. The CDR3 reads CASSEYFRTEAFF. The DNA for the CDR3 is TGTGCCAGCAGTGAATATTTCAGAACTGAAGCTTTCTTT.

The rearrangement joins TRBV20-1 to TRBJ2-4, with a weak D call TRBD1 (6 bases). Germline loops: CDR1 DFQATT, CDR2 SNEGSKA (reference sequence). The CDR3 is 15 amino acids. V lost 0 bases, J lost 9 bases, and 18 bases lay in between. The CDR3 DNA sequence: TGCAGTGCTAGAGATTACACAGGGCCATGGGGCATTCAGTACTTC. This translates into CSARDYTGPWGIQYF.

This clonotype was detected only once. The V and J genes are TRBV7-2 and TRBJ2-5; TRBD1 aligns across 8 bases. The CDR3 totals 14 residues. Germline V CDR1 and CDR2: SGHTA, FQGNSA. Germline trimming cut 7 bases from V and 4 bases from J; bases unmatched to any gene: 8. The CDR3 sequence: CASMQTGARETQYF. The CDR3 DNA follows: TGTGCCAGCATGCAGACAGGGGCGAGAGAGACCCAGTACTTC.

V usage is TRBV18 and J usage is TRBJ2-3; D is uncertain. V gave up 1 base and J gave up 5 bases, with 1 base separating them. Germline CDR1 KGHSH, CDR2 LQKENI. This CDR3 is built from 11 residues. CDR3 nucleotide sequence: TGTGCCAGCTCACCACTAGATACGCAGTATTTT. It yields the protein CASSPLDTQYF.

V is TRBV20-1 and J is TRBJ1-5; 9 bases match TRBD1. The CDR3 is 14 residues long. CDR1 and CDR2 from the germline V gene are DFQATT and SNEGSKA (reference sequence). The V gene end was trimmed by 3 bases and the J gene end by 7 bases; junction bases not matched to a gene: 7. The CDR3 DNA sequence: TGCAGTGCTAGTTTGGGACAGGGTAGGCAGCCCCAGCATTTT. Its translation: CSASLGQGRQPQHF.

The chain recombines TRBV23-1 with TRBJ2-7; no clear D. TRBV23-1 is identified as an open reading frame with a role that is uncertain. Trimming pared 7 bases from V and 0 bases from J, leaving 7 bases between. The CDR3 totals 12 residues. This chain's CDR3 is CASKGFSYEQYF. In DNA, the CDR3 is TGCGCCAGCAAAGGCTTCTCCTACGAGCAGTACTTC.